Each of the 10 T cell receptor beta chains below was sequenced from the same sample in a study of early T cells in non-severe SARS-CoV-2 infection. One entry per CDR3 protein, called by TCRdb with MiXCR from the 5' RACE reads. The sample holds under 60,000 distinct CDR3 sequences, around 8% seen once. Material: whole blood. These receptor sequences come from an adult who was a healthcare worker with PCR-confirmed SARS-CoV-2 infection or an uninfected control (not recorded which).

The rearrangement joins TRBV28 to TRBJ2-7; the D is unclear. CDR3 length: 13 residues. In germline, CDR1 is MDHEN, CDR2 SYDVKM. The V and J ends lost 4 bases and 3 bases respectively, with 10 bases between them. CDR3 nucleotides: TGTGCCAGCAGTTCGACGAATCTCTACGAGCAGTACTTC. Protein product: CASSSTNLYEQYF.

This clonotype was counted a few times. The chain joins TRBV6-1 to TRBJ2-7, with TRBD1 identical over 9 bases. CDR3 size: 13 residues. With 10 bases clipped from V and 3 bases from J, the junction kept 7 bases outside the gene matches. From germline, CDR1 is MNHNS and CDR2 SASEGT. In nucleotides, the CDR3 is TGTGCCACGTCATGGGACAGGGTCTACGAGCAGTACTTC. It encodes CATSWDRVYEQYF.

The sample holds a few counts of this clonotype. The chain uses TRBV7-9 and TRBJ1-1; a weak D match, TRBD1 (5 bases). The germline V and J ends were trimmed by 0 bases and 4 bases, with 9 bases remaining between them. Germline loops: CDR1 SEHNR, CDR2 FQNEAQ (reference sequence). This CDR3 spans 14 amino acids. The CDR3 loop is CASSLALGGTEAFF. CDR3 nucleotides: TGTGCCAGCAGCTTAGCGCTCGGGGGCACTGAAGCTTTCTTT.

This clonotype was counted ten times or more. CDR3 DNA: TGTGCCAGCAGTTTATTTTGGGGTTCCCCTGAAGCTTTCTTT. Amino acid sequence: CASSLFWGSPEAFF. This chain uses TRBV27 with TRBJ1-1; no clear D gene. V gave up 1 base and J gave up 6 bases, with 12 bases separating them. The CDR3 runs to 14 residues. CDR1 is MNHEY and CDR2 is SMNVEV in the germline V gene (reference sequence).

This clonotype was counted many times. This rearrangement joins TRBV29-1 to TRBJ2-1, with TRBD2 as a possible D gene (6 bases). Germline lookup yields CDR1 SQVTM and CDR2 ANQGSEA. The CDR3 covers 16 residues. The V gene lost 4 bases and the J gene lost 9 bases, with 25 bases spanning the gap. CDR3 sequence reads: CSVVSRREFGFGEQFF. In nucleotides, the CDR3 is TGCAGCGTTGTGAGTAGGAGGGAGTTCGGGTTTGGTGAGCAGTTCTTC.

The chain joins TRBV4-2 to TRBJ1-1; D possibly corresponds to TRBD1 (5 bases). The CDR3 runs to 17 residues. The germline gives CDR1 LGHNA, CDR2 YNFKEQ. V was trimmed by 0 bases and J by 6 bases, leaving 20 bases between them. The CDR3 DNA sequence: TGTGCCAGCAGCCAAGAAGGGGCCCTCTCCGGAAAGGCTGAAGCTTTCTTT. Encoded protein: CASSQEGALSGKAEAFF.

In this sample, this clonotype turned up a few times. The chain recombines TRBV4-1 with TRBJ1-1; a possible D gene is TRBD1 (6 bases). Trimming shortened V by 2 bases and J by 3 bases, and 10 bases separated the two germline ends. CDR1 is MGHRA and CDR2 is YSYEKL in the germline V gene. The CDR3 is 14 amino acids. CDR3 nucleotides: TGCGCCAGCAGCCAAACAGGGTGGTACACTGAAGCTTTCTTT. Encoded protein: CASSQTGWYTEAFF.

This clonotype was recorded a few times. The V and J genes are TRBV11-2 and TRBJ1-2, with D unclear. CDR1 is SGHAT, CDR2 FQNNGV, per germline. Trimming removed 7 bases at V and 0 bases at J, with 3 bases between. This CDR3 is 11 amino acids long. The CDR3 DNA follows: TGTGCCAGCACCTCTAACTATGGCTACACCTTC. Its protein product is CASTSNYGYTF.

The genes are TRBV5-1 and TRBJ2-7, with D possibly matching TRBD1 (6 bases). The V and J ends lost 4 bases and 1 base respectively, with 15 bases between them. The CDR3 has 15 residues. CDR1 and CDR2 from the germline V gene are SGHRS and YFSETQ. The CDR3 spells CASSPDDRSSYEQYF. Written as DNA, the CDR3 is TGCGCCAGCAGCCCCGACGACAGGAGTTCCTACGAGCAGTACTTC. Based on the CDR3 plus reference TRBV5-1 and TRBJ2-7, the full variable domain is KAGVTQTPRYLIKTRGQQVTLSCSPISGHRSVSWYQQTPGQGLQFLFEYFSETQRNKGNFPGRFSGRQFSNSRSEMNVSTLELGDSALYLCASSPDDRSSYEQYFGPGTRLTVT.

This clonotype appeared a few times. This chain links TRBV29-1 with TRBJ2-4; TRBD1 matches at 7 bases. CDR3 size: 12 residues. From germline, CDR1 is SQVTM and CDR2 ANQGSEA. With V trimmed by 7 bases and J by 9 bases, 9 bases remained unmatched. For the CDR3, the DNA is TGCAGCGCTGTTGACAGGGTCGGCATTCAGTACTTC. Protein sequence: CSAVDRVGIQYF. Full variable domain (missing parts from reference TRBV29-1 and TRBJ2-4): SAVISQKPSRDICQRGTSLTIQCQVDSQVTMMFWYRQQPGQSLTLIATANQGSEATYESGFVIDKFPISRPNLTFSTLTVSNMSPEDSSIYLCSAVDRVGIQYFGAGTRLSVL.